What follows are 9 T cell receptor beta chains derived from one specimen sequenced in a study of blood T cells in healthy people across ages (dated by TCRdb to the mid-2010s). The library was generated by 5' RACE. Sequencing took place on an Illumina HiSeq 2500. A second roughly 6 to 11 cycle PCR used a sample-barcoded 5' primer and a J-beta primer mix. Clones were called with MiXCR by TCRdb after fastp trimmed the public reads at Q25, and only in-frame beta chains were retained. One record per CDR3 amino acid sequence lists the most common genes and DNA. The sample table shows 1.5 million or so distinct CDR3 sequences, and approximately 42% are seen once. Of the sample, 4% is held by the ten largest clones. The sequenced sample was blood. Receptors were obtained from a woman aged 18-29 years in good health.

This chain joins TRBV7-9 and TRBJ2-4; 8 nucleotides align to TRBD1. Germline values: CDR1 SEHNR, CDR2 FQNEAQ (reference sequence). The CDR3 is made up of 15 amino acids. Trimming took 5 bases from V and 4 from J; bases not matched to a gene: 7. The CDR3 loop reads CASSRQGQVKNIQYF. Written as DNA, the CDR3 is TGTGCCAGCAGCCGACAGGGGCAGGTGAAAAACATTCAGTACTTC.

This clonotype was detected only once. The chain uses TRBV18 and TRBJ1-6; the match to TRBD1 covers 11 bases. With 0 bases clipped from V and 10 bases from J, the junction kept 5 bases outside the gene matches. CDR3 size: 16 residues. Germline V gene lookup returns CDR1 KGHSH and CDR2 LQKENI. The CDR3 DNA sequence: TGTGCCAGCTCACCACCTACGGACAGGGGGCGATCACCCCTCCACTTT. The encoded protein is CASSPPTDRGRSPLHF. Drawing the rest from reference TRBV18 and TRBJ1-6, the complete variable domain is NAGVMQNPRHLVRRRGQEARLRCSPMKGHSHVYWYRQLPEEGLKFMVYLQKENIIDESGMPKERFSAEFPKEGPSILRIQQVVRGDSAAYFCASSPPTDRGRSPLHFGNGTRLTVT.

Concerning this clonotype: The junction shows a germline mismatch at one end, possibly a read error. This chain joins TRBV28 and TRBJ2-4, with 7 bases matching TRBD1. Germline V gene data show CDR1 as MDHEN and CDR2 as SYDVKM. CDR3 length: 14 amino acids. CDR3 coding DNA: TGTGCCGGCAGTTTCAAGGGGGCACAAAACATTCAGTACTTC. Its translation is CAGSFKGAQNIQYF.

V is TRBV29-1 and J is TRBJ1-2, with unresolved D. The germline V gene encodes CDR1 SQVTM and CDR2 ANQGSEA. Trimming cost V 4 bases and J 5 bases, with 14 bases left between them. The CDR3 has 13 residues. The DNA of the CDR3 is TGCAGCGTTGGGACGGGGTTACTGTATGGCTACACCTTC. Its protein is CSVGTGLLYGYTF.

This clonotype was counted between two and nine times. This clone may be a read error of a much larger clone one base away. The chain employs TRBV10-3 and TRBJ2-7; D gene ambiguous. Trimming cost V 2 bases and J 2 bases, with 1 base left between them. CDR1 and CDR2 (germline): ENHRY, SYGVKD. The CDR3 loop spans 11 amino acids. CDR3 sequence: CAISETYEQYF. CDR3 sequence (DNA): TGTGCCATCAGTGAGACCTACGAGCAGTACTTC.

This clonotype was observed a handful of times. The rearrangement uses TRBV6-6 and TRBJ1-2, with D maybe TRBD1 (5 bases). The germline V gene encodes CDR1 MNHNY and CDR2 SVGAGI (reference sequence). The CDR3 loop spans 11 amino acids. V was trimmed by 8 bases and J by 5 bases, leaving 9 bases between them. Here the CDR3 DNA reads TGTGCCAGCGGGGCGGGATATGGCTACACCTTC. Translating it yields CASGAGYGYTF.

This clonotype has just a few counts. The V and J genes are TRBV7-9 and TRBJ2-4; D is unresolved. The germline gives CDR1 SEHNR, CDR2 FQNEAQ (reference sequence). This CDR3 contains 16 residues. V dropped 7 bases and J dropped 3 bases, with 19 bases sitting between them. The DNA for the CDR3 is TGTGCCAGCACCGGTCTGGCCGATTGGGGCAAAAACATTCAGTACTTC. Protein product: CASTGLADWGKNIQYF.

This clonotype was counted a few times. The chain has TRBV28 and TRBJ2-3, with D maybe TRBD2 (6 bases). V was clipped by 3 bases and J by 7 bases, with 14 bases between them. The germline CDR1 and CDR2 sequences are MDHEN and SYDVKM. The length of the CDR3 is 14 residues. The DNA for the CDR3 is TGTGCCAGCAGTTTTTTGACTAGAGGGTATACGCAGTATTTT. Its translation: CASSFLTRGYTQYF. The full variable domain, with the rest looked up from reference TRBV28 and TRBJ2-3, is DVKVTQSSRYLVKRTGEKVFLECVQDMDHENMFWYRQDPGLGLRLIYFSYDVKMKEKGDIPEGYSVSREKKERFSLILESASTNQTSMYLCASSFLTRGYTQYFGPGTRLTVL.

CDR3 loop: CASNAELYNEQFF. CDR3 in DNA: TGTGCCAGCAACGCAGAGCTCTACAATGAGCAGTTCTTC. The V call is TRBV12-3 or TRBV12-4, the J call TRBJ2-1; D is unresolved. The CDR3 is 13 residues long. V lost 7 bases and J lost 3, with 10 bases in between.